This TCR beta chain was retrieved from a study of beta chain features in type 1 diabetes. Germline V CDR1 and CDR2: KGHSH, LQKENI. V was clipped by 3 bases and J by 0 bases, with 21 bases between them. The CDR3 runs 19 residues. The authors reverse transcribed all of the isolated RNA, so sequencing captured expressed TCRB transcripts. TCRdb's table, derived via immunoSEQ multiplex PCR, lists solely in-frame clones and lacks some. The sample lists hundreds of thousands of clones; 10% to 15% were seen once. V gene TRBV18 combines with J gene TRBJ2-1; D gene uncertain. The sequencing input was naive CD4+ T cells from blood. The receptor comes from a man aged 18 to 30 in good health. The chain's CDR3 is CASSPMVPGVLSSYNEQFF. The DNA for the CDR3 is TGTGCCAGCTCACCGATGGTGCCAGGCGTTTTAAGCTCCTACAATGAGCAGTTCTTC.